The clone carrying this T cell receptor (beta chain) was seen many times. Its antigen is unknown. Synthesis of cDNA used 5'RACE (with 10-nucleotide random UMIs). One entry per CDR3 protein results from TCRdb running MiXCR on the 5' RACE reads. The sample gives 45,000 to 55,000 distinct CDR3 sequences, about a tenth of which show up once; approximately 21% is in the top ten. The V and J ends lost 1 base and 1 base respectively, with 10 bases between them. Looked up from germline, CDR1 is DFQATT and CDR2 is SNEGSKA (reference sequence). This CDR3 has 15 residues. The data were taken from a study of neurological immune-mediated disorders. General study results and limits: No CDR3 amino acid sequences recurred among expanded clones across subjects, suggesting private repertoires in all groups. HTLV-1-associated myelopathy showed the most TCR clonal expansion; multiple sclerosis the least, below healthy controls.

The chain uses TRBV20-1 and TRBJ2-2; D possibly corresponds to TRBD2 (6 bases). Sequenced input: PBMCs. This clonotype was sampled from a middle-aged woman with HTLV-1-associated myelopathy (HAM/TSP). Written as DNA, the CDR3 is TGCAGTGCTAGAGTTCCCGGGGGGAACACCGGGGAGCTGTTTTTT. This encodes CSARVPGGNTGELFF.